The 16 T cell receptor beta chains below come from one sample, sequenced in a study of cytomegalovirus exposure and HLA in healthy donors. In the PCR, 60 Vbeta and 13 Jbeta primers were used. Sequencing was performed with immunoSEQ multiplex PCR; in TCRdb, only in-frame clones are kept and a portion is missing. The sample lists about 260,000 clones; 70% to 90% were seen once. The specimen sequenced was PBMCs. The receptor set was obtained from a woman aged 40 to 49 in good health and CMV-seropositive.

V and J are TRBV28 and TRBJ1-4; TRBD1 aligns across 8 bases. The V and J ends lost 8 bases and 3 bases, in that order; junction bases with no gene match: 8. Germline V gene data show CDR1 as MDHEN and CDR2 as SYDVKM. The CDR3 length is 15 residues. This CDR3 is CASLRNRGANEKLFF. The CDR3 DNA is TGTGCCAGCCTTAGGAACAGGGGGGCTAATGAAAAACTGTTTTTT.

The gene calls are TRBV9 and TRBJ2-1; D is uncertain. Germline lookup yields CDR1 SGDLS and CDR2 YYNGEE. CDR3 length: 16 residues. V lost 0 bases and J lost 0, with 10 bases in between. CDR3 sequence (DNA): TGTGCCAGCAGCGTAGTCGAATGGAGCTCCTACAATGAGCAGTTCTTC. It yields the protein CASSVVEWSSYNEQFF.

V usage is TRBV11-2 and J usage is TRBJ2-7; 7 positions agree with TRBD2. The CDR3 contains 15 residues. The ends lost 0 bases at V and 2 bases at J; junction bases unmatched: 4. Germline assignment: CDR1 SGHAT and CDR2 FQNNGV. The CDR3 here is CASSLEPGRTYEQYF. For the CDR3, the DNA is TGTGCCAGCAGCTTAGAGCCCGGGAGGACCTACGAGCAGTACTTC.

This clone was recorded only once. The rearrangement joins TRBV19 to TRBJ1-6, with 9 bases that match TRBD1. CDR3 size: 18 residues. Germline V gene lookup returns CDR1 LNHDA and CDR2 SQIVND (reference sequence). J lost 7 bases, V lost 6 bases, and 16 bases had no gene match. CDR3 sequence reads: CASRPFRDRVDGNSPLHF. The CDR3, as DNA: TGTGCCAGTAGGCCCTTCCGGGACAGGGTGGATGGCAATTCACCCCTCCACTTT.

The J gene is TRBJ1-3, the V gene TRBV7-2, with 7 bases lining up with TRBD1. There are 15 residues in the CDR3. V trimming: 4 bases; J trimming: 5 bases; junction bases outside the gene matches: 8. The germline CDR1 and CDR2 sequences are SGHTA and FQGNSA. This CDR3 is CASSSSQGERNTIYF. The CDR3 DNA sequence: TGTGCCAGCAGCTCAAGCCAGGGGGAGCGAAACACCATATATTTT. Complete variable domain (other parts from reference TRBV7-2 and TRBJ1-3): GAGVSQSPSNKVTEKGKDVELRCDPISGHTALYWYRQSLGQGLEFLIYFQGNSAPDKSGLPSDRFSAERTGGSVSTLTIQRTQQEDSAVYLCASSSSQGERNTIYFGEGSWLTVV.

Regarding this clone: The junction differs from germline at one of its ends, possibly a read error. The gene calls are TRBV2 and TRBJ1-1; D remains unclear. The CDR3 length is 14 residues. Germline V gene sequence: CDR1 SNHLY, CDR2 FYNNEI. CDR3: CASREGSGFPEAFF. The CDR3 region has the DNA TGTGCCAGCAGAGAAGGAAGCGGGTTCCCTGAAGCTTTCTTT.

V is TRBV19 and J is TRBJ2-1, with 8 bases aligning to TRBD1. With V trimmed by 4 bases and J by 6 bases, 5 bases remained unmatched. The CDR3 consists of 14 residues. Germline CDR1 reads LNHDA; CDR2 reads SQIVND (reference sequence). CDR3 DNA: TGTGCCAGTAGTAAGGACAGGGTGGGCAATGAGCAGTTCTTC. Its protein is CASSKDRVGNEQFF.

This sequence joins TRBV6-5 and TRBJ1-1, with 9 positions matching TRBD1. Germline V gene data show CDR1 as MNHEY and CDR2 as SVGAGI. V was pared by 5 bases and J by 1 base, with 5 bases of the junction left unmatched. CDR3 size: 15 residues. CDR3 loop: CASSLTGGANTEAFF. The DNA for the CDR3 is TGTGCCAGCAGTCTGACAGGGGGGGCGAACACTGAAGCTTTCTTT.

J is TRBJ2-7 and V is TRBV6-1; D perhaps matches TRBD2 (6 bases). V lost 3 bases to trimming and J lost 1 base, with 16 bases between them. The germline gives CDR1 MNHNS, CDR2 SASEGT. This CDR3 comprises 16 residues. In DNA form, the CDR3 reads TGTGCCAGCAGTGACCCCGGGGGACGAATATCCTACGAGCAGTACTTC. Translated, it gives CASSDPGGRISYEQYF.

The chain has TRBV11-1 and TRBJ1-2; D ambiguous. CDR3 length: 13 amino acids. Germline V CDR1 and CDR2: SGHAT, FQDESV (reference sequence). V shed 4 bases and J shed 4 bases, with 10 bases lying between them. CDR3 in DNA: TGTGCCAGCAGCTCAGGCGCATTCTATGGCTACACCTTC. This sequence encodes CASSSGAFYGYTF.

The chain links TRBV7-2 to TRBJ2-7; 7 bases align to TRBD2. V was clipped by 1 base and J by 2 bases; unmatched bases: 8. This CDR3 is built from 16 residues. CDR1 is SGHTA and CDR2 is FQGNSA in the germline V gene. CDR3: CASSLVIGLEAYEQYF. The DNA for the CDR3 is TGTGCCAGCAGCTTAGTGATCGGACTAGAGGCCTACGAGCAGTACTTC.

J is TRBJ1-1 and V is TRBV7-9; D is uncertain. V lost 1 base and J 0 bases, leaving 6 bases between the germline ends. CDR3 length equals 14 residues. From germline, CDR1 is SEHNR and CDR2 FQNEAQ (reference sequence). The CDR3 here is CASSLGLMNTEAFF. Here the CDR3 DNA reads TGTGCCAGCAGCTTAGGACTAATGAACACTGAAGCTTTCTTT.

CDR3 in amino acids: CATSGREADTQYF. The CDR3 DNA follows: TGTGCCACCAGCGGGAGGGAAGCGGATACGCAGTATTTT. V and J are TRBV10-3 and TRBJ2-3, with 10 bases fitting TRBD2. V shed 10 bases and J 6 bases; nucleotides not matched to a gene: 7. The CDR3 runs 13 residues. Germline CDR1 and CDR2: ENHRY and SYGVKD.

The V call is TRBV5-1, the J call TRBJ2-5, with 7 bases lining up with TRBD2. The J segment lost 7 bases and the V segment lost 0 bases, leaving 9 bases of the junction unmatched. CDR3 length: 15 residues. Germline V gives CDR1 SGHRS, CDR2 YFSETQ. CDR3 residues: CASSLATGRPGTQYF. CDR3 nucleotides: TGCGCCAGCAGCTTGGCGACCGGGAGGCCGGGGACCCAGTACTTC. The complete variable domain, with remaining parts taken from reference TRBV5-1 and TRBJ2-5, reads KAGVTQTPRYLIKTRGQQVTLSCSPISGHRSVSWYQQTPGQGLQFLFEYFSETQRNKGNFPGRFSGRQFSNSRSEMNVSTLELGDSALYLCASSLATGRPGTQYFGPGTRLLVL.

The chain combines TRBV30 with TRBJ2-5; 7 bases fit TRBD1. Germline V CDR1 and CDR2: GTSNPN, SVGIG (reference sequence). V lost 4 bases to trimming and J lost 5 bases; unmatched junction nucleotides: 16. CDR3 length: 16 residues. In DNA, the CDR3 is TGTGCCTGGAACTCACCTCCGAGACAGGGTATGGAGACCCAGTACTTC. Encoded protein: CAWNSPPRQGMETQYF.

The CDR3 loop is CASSFLRGQETQYF. The CDR3 region has the DNA TGTGCCAGCAGTTTTCTCCGTGGGCAGGAGACCCAGTACTTC. This chain joins TRBV28 and TRBJ2-5; D gene unclear. V was trimmed by 3 bases and J by 5 bases, leaving 13 bases between them. CDR1 and CDR2 (germline): MDHEN, SYDVKM. The length of the CDR3 is 14 residues.